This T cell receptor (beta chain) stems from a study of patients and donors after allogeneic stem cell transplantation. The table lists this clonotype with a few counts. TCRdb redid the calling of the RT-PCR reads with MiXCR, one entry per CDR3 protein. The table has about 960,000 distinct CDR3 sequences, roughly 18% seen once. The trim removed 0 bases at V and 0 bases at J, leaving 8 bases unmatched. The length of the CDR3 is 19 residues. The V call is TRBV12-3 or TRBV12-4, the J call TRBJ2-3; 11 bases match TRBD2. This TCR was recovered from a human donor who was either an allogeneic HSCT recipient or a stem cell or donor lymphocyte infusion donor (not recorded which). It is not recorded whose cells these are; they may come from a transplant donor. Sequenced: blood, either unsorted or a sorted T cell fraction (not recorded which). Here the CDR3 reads CASSLARLAGGPSTDTQYF. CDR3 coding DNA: TGTGCCAGCAGTTTAGCCCGGCTAGCGGGGGGCCCGAGCACAGATACGCAGTATTTT.